This T cell receptor beta chain was recorded in a study of Ad26.COV2.S vaccination and SARS-CoV-2 variants. As to treatment: about 20 received Ad26.COV2.S at low or high dose, single or two shots; 5 received placebo; per-sample allocation not given. Specimen acquisition occurred on day 63 following the initial vaccine or placebo injection. Donation was by an adult aged 18-55 years who was in Boston. This clone showed up just once. It is unclear where the CDR3 begins or ends on the DNA, so no DNA is shown, and the CDR3 is as TCRdb lists it. Repertoires were generated with immunoSEQ multiplex PCR, while TCRdb's copy carries only in-frame clones and drops some. Among 380,000 or so clones listed, approximately 86% were seen once. Ends included, the CDR3 has 19 residues.

This rearrangement joins TRBV21-1 to TRBJ1-2; the D call TRBD1 from the table was never checked on the DNA. TRBV21-1 is recorded as a pseudogene. Sequencing used peripheral blood, obtained in a trial of Ad26.COV2.S vaccine versus placebo. This receptor was obtained from a person aged 18 to 59 who received the Ad26.COV2.S COVID-19 vaccine or a placebo. CDR3: CASSKRRVGQGAEDYGYTF.